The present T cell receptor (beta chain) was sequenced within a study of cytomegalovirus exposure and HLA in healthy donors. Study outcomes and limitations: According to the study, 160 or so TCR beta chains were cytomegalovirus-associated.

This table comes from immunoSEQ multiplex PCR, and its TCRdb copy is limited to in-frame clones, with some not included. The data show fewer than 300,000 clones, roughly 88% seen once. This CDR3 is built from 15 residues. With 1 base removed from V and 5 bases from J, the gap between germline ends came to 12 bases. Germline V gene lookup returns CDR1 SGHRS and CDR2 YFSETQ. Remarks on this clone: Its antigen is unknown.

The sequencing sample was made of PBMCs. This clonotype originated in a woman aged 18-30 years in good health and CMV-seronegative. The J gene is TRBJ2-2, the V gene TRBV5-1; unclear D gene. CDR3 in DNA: TGCGCCAGCAGCTTGCTGGAGCTGAAAACCGGGGAGCTGTTTTTT. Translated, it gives CASSLLELKTGELFF.